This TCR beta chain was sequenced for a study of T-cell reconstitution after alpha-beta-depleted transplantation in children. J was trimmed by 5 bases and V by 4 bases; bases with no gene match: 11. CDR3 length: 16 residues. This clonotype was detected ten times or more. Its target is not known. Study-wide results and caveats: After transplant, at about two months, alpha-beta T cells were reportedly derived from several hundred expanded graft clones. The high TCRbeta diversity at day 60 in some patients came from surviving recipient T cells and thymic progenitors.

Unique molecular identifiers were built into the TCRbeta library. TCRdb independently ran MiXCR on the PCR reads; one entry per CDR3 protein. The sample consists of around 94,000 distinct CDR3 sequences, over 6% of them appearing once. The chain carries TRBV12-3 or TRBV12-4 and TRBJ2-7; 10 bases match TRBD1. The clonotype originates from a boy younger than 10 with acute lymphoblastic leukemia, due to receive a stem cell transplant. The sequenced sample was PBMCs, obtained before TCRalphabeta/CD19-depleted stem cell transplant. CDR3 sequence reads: CASSSWRGQGYNEQYF. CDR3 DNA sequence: TGTGCCAGCAGTTCATGGAGGGGACAGGGGTACAACGAGCAGTACTTC.